This TCR beta chain was captured by sequencing in a study of cytomegalovirus exposure and HLA in healthy donors. The study, taken as a whole, reports: Presence/absence analyses assumed roughly uniform sequencing depth across donors.

For this clone: Its matching antigen is unknown.

A multiplex PCR was run with 60 Vbeta primers and 13 Jbeta primers. Here immunoSEQ multiplex PCR was the method, and the copy in TCRdb shows in-frame clones only, minus some. The table shows roughly 250,000 clones, with about four fifths occurring only once. The clonotype comes from a girl aged 2-10 years in good health and CMV-seronegative. Sequencing was done on a sample of PBMCs.

The CDR3 DNA is TGTGCCAGCAGTCACAGGGTTGAAGCTTTCTTT. Protein product: CASSHRVEAFF. The J gene is TRBJ1-1, the V gene TRBV28; tentatively, D is TRBD1 (6 bases). CDR1 and CDR2 from the germline V gene are MDHEN and SYDVKM. Between the trimmed V and J ends, which lost 5 bases and 7 bases, there was a span of 8 bases. This CDR3 is built from 11 residues.